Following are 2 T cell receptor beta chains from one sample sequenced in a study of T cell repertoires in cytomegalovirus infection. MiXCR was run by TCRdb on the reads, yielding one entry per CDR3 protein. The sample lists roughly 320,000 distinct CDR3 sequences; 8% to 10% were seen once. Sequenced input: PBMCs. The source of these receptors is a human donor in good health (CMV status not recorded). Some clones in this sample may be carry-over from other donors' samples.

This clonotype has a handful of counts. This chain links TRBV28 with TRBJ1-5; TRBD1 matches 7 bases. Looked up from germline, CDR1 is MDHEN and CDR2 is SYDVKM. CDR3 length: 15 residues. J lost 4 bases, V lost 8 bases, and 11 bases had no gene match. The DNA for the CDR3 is TGTGCCAGCCTCCTTGCGGGACAGTTTAATCAGCCCCAGCATTTT. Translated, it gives CASLLAGQFNQPQHF.

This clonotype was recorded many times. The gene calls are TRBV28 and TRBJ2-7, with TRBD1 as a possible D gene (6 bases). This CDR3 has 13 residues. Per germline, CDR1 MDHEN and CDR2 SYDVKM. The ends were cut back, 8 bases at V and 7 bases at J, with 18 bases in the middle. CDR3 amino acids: CASSPAGEGEQYV. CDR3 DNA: TGTGCCAGCTCTCCGGCAGGGGAAGGTGAGCAGTACGTC.